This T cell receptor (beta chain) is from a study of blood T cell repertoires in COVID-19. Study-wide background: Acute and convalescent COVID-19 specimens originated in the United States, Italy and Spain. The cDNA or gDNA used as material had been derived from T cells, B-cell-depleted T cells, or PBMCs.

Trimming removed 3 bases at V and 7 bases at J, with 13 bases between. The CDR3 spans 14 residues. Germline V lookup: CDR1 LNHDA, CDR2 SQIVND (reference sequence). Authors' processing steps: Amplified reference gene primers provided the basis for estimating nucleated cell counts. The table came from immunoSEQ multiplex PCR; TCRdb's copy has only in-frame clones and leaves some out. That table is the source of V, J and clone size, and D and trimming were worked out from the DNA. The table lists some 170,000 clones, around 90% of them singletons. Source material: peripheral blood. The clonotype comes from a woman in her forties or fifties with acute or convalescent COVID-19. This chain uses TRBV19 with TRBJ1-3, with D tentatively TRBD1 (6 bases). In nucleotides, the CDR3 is TGTGCCAGTAGTATTCGTTGGGGGGGCAACACCATATATTTT. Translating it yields CASSIRWGGNTIYF.